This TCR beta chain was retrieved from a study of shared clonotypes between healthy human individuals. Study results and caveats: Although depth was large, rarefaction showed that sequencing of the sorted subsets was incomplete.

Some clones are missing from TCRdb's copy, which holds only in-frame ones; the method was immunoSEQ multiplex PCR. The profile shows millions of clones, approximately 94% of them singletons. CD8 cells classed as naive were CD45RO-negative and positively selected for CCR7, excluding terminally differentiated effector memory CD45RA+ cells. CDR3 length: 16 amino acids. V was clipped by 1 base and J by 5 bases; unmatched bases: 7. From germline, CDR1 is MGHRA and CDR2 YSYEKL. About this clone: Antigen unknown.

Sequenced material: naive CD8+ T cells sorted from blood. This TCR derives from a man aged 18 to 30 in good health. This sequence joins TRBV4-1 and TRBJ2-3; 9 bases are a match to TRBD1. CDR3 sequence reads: CASSQVYRGQLDTQYF. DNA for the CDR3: TGCGCCAGCAGCCAAGTCTACAGGGGGCAGTTAGATACGCAGTATTTT.